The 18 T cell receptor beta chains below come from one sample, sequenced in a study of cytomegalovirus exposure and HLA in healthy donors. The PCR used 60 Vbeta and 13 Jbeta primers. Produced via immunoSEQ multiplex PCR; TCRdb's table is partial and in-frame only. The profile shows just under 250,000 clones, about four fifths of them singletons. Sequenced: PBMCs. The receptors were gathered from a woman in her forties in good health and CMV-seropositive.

CDR3 protein: CASTQGYTEAFF. For the CDR3, the DNA is TGTGCCAGCACCCAGGGTTACACTGAAGCTTTCTTT. This chain connects TRBV7-2 to TRBJ1-1, with D tentatively TRBD1 (5 bases). The CDR3 consists of 12 residues. Germline-derived CDR1 and CDR2 are SGHTA and FQGNSA. V shed 7 bases and J shed 3 bases, with 9 bases lying between them.

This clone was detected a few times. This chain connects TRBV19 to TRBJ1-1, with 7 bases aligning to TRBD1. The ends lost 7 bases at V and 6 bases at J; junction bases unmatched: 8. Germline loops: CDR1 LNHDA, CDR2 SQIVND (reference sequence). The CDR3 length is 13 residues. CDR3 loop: CASTLQGSAEAFF. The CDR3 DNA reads TGTGCCAGTACCTTACAGGGGAGCGCTGAAGCTTTCTTT.

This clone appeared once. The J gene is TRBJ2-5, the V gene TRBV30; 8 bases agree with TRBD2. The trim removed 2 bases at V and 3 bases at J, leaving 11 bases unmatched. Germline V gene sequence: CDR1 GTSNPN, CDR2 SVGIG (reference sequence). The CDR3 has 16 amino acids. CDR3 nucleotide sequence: TGTGCCTGGAGTCCAAACGGGGGGGCCTGGAAAGAGACCCAGTACTTC. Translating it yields CAWSPNGGAWKETQYF.

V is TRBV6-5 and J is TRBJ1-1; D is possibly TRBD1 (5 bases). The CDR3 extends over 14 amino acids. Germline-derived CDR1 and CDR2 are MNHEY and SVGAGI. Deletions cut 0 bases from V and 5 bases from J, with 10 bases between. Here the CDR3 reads CASSYSGVRTEAFF. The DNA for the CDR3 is TGTGCCAGCAGTTACTCAGGGGTACGGACTGAAGCTTTCTTT.

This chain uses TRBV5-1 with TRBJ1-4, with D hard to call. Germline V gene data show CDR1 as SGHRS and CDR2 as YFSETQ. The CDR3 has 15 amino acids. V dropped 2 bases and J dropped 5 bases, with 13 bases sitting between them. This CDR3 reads CASSFFDPGNEKLFF. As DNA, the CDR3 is TGCGCCAGCAGCTTTTTCGATCCCGGGAATGAAAAACTGTTTTTT.

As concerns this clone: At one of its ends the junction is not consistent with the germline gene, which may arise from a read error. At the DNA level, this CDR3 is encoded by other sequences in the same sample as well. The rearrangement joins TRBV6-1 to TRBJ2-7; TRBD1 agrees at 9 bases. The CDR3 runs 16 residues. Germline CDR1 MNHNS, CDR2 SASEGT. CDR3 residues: CASSEARDRASKQQYF. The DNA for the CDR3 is TGTGCCAGCAGCGAAGCGAGGGACAGGGCATCAAAGCAGCAGTACTTC.

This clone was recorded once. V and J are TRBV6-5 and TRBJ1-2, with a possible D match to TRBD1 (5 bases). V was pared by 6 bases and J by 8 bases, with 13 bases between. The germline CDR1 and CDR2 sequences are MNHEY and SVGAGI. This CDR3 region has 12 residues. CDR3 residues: CASRNPGYGYTF. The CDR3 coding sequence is TGTGCCAGCAGGAACCCAGGGTACGGCTACACCTTC.

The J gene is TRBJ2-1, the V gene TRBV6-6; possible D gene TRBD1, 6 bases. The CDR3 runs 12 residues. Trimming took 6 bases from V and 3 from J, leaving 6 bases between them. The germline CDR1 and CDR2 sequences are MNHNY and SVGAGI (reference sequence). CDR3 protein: CASRDSYNEQFF. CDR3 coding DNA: TGTGCCAGCAGGGACAGCTACAATGAGCAGTTCTTC.

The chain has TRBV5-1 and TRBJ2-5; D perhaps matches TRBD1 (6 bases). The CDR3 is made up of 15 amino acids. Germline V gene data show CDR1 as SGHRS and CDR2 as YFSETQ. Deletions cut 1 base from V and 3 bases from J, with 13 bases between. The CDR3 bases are TGCGCCAGCAGCTTGTTCGCAGGGGCGGAAGAGACCCAGTACTTC. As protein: CASSLFAGAEETQYF.

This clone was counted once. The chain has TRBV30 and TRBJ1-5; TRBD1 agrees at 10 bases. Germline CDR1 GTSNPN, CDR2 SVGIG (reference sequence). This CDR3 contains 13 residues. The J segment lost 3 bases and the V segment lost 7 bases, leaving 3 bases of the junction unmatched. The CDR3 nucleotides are TGTGCCTTGGACAGGGGGGACAATCAGCCCCAGCATTTT. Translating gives CALDRGDNQPQHF.

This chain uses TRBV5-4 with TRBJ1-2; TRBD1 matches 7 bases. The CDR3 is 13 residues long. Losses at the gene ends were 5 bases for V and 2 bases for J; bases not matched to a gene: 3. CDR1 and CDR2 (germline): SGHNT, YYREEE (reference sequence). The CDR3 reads CASRSQGNYGYTF. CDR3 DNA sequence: TGTGCCAGCAGATCACAGGGGAACTATGGCTACACCTTC.

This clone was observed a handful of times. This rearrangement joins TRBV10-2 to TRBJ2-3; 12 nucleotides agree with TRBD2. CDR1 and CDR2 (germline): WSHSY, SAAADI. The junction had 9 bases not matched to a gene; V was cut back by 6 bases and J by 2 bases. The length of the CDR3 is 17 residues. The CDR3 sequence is CASRPRLAGDSTDTQYF. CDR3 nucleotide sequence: TGCGCCAGCAGACCAAGACTAGCGGGGGACTCCACAGATACGCAGTATTTT.

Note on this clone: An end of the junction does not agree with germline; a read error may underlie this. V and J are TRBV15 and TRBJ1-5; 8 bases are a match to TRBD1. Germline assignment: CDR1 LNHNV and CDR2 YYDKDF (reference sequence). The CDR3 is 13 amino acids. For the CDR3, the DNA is TGTGCCACCAGCAGAGCCGACCGGACAGGGAGCTATTTT. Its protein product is CATSRADRTGSYF. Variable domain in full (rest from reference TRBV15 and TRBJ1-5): DAMVIQNPRYQVTQFGKPVTLSCSQTLNHNVMYWYQQKSSQAPKLLFHYYDKDFNNEADTPDNFQSRRPNTSFCFLDIRSPGLGDTAMYLCATSRADRTGSYFGDGTRLSIL.

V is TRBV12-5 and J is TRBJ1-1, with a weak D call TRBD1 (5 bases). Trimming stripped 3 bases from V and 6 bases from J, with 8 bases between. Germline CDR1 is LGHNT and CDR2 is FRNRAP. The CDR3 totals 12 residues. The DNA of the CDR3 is TGTGCTAGTGGTTTCGGGGGGGCTGAAGCTTTCTTT. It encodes CASGFGGAEAFF.

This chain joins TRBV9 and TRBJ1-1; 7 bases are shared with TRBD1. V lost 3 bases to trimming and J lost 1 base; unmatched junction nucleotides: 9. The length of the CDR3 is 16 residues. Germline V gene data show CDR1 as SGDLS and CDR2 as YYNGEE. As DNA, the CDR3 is TGTGCCAGCAGCGCCAGACAGGGCCGCGGGAACACTGAAGCTTTCTTT. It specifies CASSARQGRGNTEAFF.

CDR3 residues: CAWRQGAGQPQHF. CDR3 DNA sequence: TGTGCCTGGCGACAGGGGGCTGGACAGCCCCAGCATTTT. The V gene is TRBV30, the J gene TRBJ1-5, with 10 bases aligning to TRBD1. The V gene's germline CDR1 is GTSNPN and CDR2 SVGIG (reference sequence). The CDR3 extends over 13 amino acids. V dropped 5 bases and J dropped 7; count of bases not matched to a gene: 5.

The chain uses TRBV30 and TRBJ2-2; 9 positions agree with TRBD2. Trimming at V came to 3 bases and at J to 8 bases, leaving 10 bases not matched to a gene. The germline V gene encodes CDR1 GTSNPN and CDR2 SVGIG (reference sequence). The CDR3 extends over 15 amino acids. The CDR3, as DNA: TGTGCCTGGAGAATCAGCGGGGGGTCAGCAGGGGAGCTGTTTTTT. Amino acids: CAWRISGGSAGELFF.

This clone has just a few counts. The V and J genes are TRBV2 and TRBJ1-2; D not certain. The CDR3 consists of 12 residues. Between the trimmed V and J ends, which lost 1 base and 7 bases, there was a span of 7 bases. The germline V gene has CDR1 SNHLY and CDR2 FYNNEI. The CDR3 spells CASSEGGSGYTF. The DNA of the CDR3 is TGTGCCAGCAGTGAAGGAGGGAGTGGCTACACCTTC.